These 18 T cell receptor beta chains share one sample of origin, sequenced in a study of blood T cell repertoires in COVID-19. Only in-frame clones appear in the TCRdb table, and some are missing; sequencing was by immunoSEQ multiplex PCR. The sample has 200,000 to 300,000 clones, around 87% seen once; the top ten hold over 4%. Sequenced: peripheral blood. Receptor source: a woman aged 55-70 years with COVID-19, enrolled during active disease.

In this sample, this clone turned up once. V is TRBV27 and J is TRBJ1-6, with TRBD1 as a possible D gene (6 bases). Germline V CDR1 and CDR2: MNHEY, SMNVEV (reference sequence). Trimming stripped 6 bases from V and 9 bases from J, with 12 bases between. This CDR3 contains 13 residues. The DNA of the CDR3 is TGTGCCAGCAGAGCAGGGGAACCTTCACCCCTCCACTTT. Translated: CASRAGEPSPLHF.

CDR3 nucleotides: TGTGCCAGCAGCGTAGGTATAGGGGATGCAACTAATGAAAAACTGTTTTTT. Its translation: CASSVGIGDATNEKLFF. The V call is TRBV9, the J call TRBJ1-4, with D perhaps TRBD1 (5 bases). CDR1 SGDLS and CDR2 YYNGEE come from the germline V gene. The CDR3 runs to 17 residues. Between the trimmed V and J ends, which lost 0 bases and 0 bases, there was a span of 12 bases.

The chain uses TRBV7-2 and TRBJ2-5; 7 nucleotides agree with TRBD1. The CDR3 has 13 residues. The germline V gene has CDR1 SGHTA and CDR2 FQGNSA. V gave up 0 bases and J gave up 7 bases; unmatched junction bases: 2. The CDR3: CASSLAAGGTQYF. The CDR3, as DNA: TGTGCCAGCAGCTTAGCAGCAGGGGGGACCCAGTACTTC.

This chain connects TRBV29-1 to TRBJ2-7, with TRBD2 matching 8 bases. This CDR3 is built from 16 residues. V shed 7 bases and J 6 bases; nucleotides not matched to a gene: 20. The V gene's germline CDR1 is SQVTM and CDR2 ANQGSEA. CDR3 nucleotides: TGCAGCGCAGTTGCTCTGGCGGGAGGTACCTCGGCCGAGCAGTACTTC. Amino acids: CSAVALAGGTSAEQYF.

This clone is a singleton in its sample. This chain uses TRBV7-9 with TRBJ2-5, with 7 positions matching TRBD2. In germline, CDR1 is SEHNR, CDR2 FQNEAQ (reference sequence). The CDR3 is made up of 13 amino acids. V was clipped by 11 bases and J by 4 bases; unmatched bases: 10. CDR3 sequence reads: CARGGTSPETQYF. The CDR3 bases are TGTGCCCGGGGAGGGACCAGCCCAGAGACCCAGTACTTC.

V and J are TRBV6-1 and TRBJ1-5; D not certain. V was trimmed by 1 base and J by 9 bases, leaving 13 bases between them. Per the germline V gene, CDR1 is MNHNS and CDR2 is SASEGT. The CDR3 is 14 amino acids. In DNA form, the CDR3 reads TGTGCCAGCAGTGAAGGCGGCCGTAGTGGGCCCCAGCATTTT. This sequence encodes CASSEGGRSGPQHF.

The CDR3 region is CASSRGQGNYGYTF. As DNA, the CDR3 is TGTGCCAGCAGCCGGGGACAGGGGAACTATGGCTACACCTTC. This sequence joins TRBV2 and TRBJ1-2, with TRBD1 identical over 10 bases. Looked up from germline, CDR1 is SNHLY and CDR2 is FYNNEI. The CDR3 runs to 14 residues. J lost 2 bases, V lost 6 bases, and 3 bases had no gene match. The whole variable domain, filled in from reference TRBV2 and TRBJ1-2, reads EPEVTQTPSHQVTQMGQEVILRCVPISNHLYFYWYRQILGQKVEFLVSFYNNEISEKSEIFDDQFSVERPDGSNFTLKIRSTKLEDSAMYFCASSRGQGNYGYTFGSGTRLTVV.

The CDR3 nucleotides read TGTGCCAGTAGGGGGACAGCCGTAACCGAAAACATGAACACTGAAGCTTTCTTT. It yields the protein CASRGTAVTENMNTEAFF. V is TRBV19 and J is TRBJ1-1; 7 bases map to TRBD1. The germline V gene encodes CDR1 LNHDA and CDR2 SQIVND (reference sequence). The V and J ends lost 6 bases and 0 bases, in that order; junction bases with no gene match: 16. The CDR3 loop spans 18 amino acids. The complete variable domain, with remaining parts taken from reference TRBV19 and TRBJ1-1, reads DGGITQSPKYLFRKEGQNVTLSCEQNLNHDAMYWYRQDPGQGLRLIYYSQIVNDFQKGDIAEGYSVSREKKESFPLTVTSAQKNPTAFYLCASRGTAVTENMNTEAFFGQGTRLTVV.

CDR3 in DNA: TGTGCCAGCAGCCCTCTCGGGATCGGAGATGGCTACACCTTC. Translating it yields CASSPLGIGDGYTF. This chain uses TRBV27 with TRBJ1-2; D remains unclear. The germline gives CDR1 MNHEY, CDR2 SMNVEV (reference sequence). V gave up 6 bases and J gave up 6 bases, with 17 bases separating them. The CDR3 is 14 amino acids.

V usage is TRBV27 and J usage is TRBJ1-5, with 10 positions matching TRBD1. The CDR3 extends over 16 amino acids. V lost 4 bases and J lost 1; bases outside the gene matches: 4. Germline CDR1 reads MNHEY; CDR2 reads SMNVEV (reference sequence). CDR3 DNA: TGTGCCAGCAGTTCGGAGGGACAGGGGAGCAATCAGCCCCAGCATTTT. This codes for CASSSEGQGSNQPQHF.

The genes are TRBV5-1 and TRBJ2-1; D possibly corresponds to TRBD2 (5 bases). The germline V and J ends were trimmed by 4 bases and 7 bases, with 21 bases remaining between them. Germline loops: CDR1 SGHRS, CDR2 YFSETQ. The CDR3 is 16 residues long. The CDR3 here is CASSPLAFSGGNEQFF. CDR3 sequence (DNA): TGCGCCAGCAGCCCACTCGCGTTTTCTGGCGGGAATGAGCAGTTCTTC. Supplemented by reference TRBV5-1 and TRBJ2-1, the full variable domain reads KAGVTQTPRYLIKTRGQQVTLSCSPISGHRSVSWYQQTPGQGLQFLFEYFSETQRNKGNFPGRFSGRQFSNSRSEMNVSTLELGDSALYLCASSPLAFSGGNEQFFGPGTRLTVL.

This chain uses TRBV7-9 with TRBJ2-1; D not resolved. Germline CDR1 is SEHNR and CDR2 is FQNEAQ (reference sequence). CDR3 length equals 13 residues. The V and J ends lost 3 bases and 12 bases respectively, with 15 bases between them. The CDR3 is CASSFPTPMGQFF. The CDR3 DNA is TGTGCCAGCAGCTTTCCGACACCAATGGGGCAGTTCTTC.

In its sample, this clone was seen a few times. Here the CDR3 DNA reads TGTGCCATCAGTGGGCCCGGACTAGCGGGAGGGATCGGGGAGCTGTTTTTT. Translation: CAISGPGLAGGIGELFF. This chain connects TRBV10-3 to TRBJ2-2; TRBD2 matches at 15 bases. There are 17 residues in the CDR3. With V trimmed by 4 bases and J by 7 bases, 7 bases remained unmatched. Per germline, CDR1 ENHRY and CDR2 SYGVKD.

This clone turned up a few times. The rearrangement joins TRBV7-9 to TRBJ1-4; no clear D. The CDR3 has 14 amino acids. Germline loops: CDR1 SEHNR, CDR2 FQNEAQ (reference sequence). V dropped 1 base and J dropped 4 bases, with 7 bases sitting between them. The CDR3 loop is CASSLGGSNEKLFF. DNA of the CDR3: TGTGCCAGCAGCTTAGGCGGGAGTAATGAAAAACTGTTTTTT.

This sequence joins TRBV9 and TRBJ2-1; 7 bases are a match to TRBD2. CDR3 length: 15 amino acids. The germline V gene encodes CDR1 SGDLS and CDR2 YYNGEE. Trimming took 2 bases from V and 4 from J; bases not matched to a gene: 6. The DNA for the CDR3 is TGTGCCAGCAGCGTCGCTAGCGGAGGTTACAATGAGCAGTTCTTC. Translated: CASSVASGGYNEQFF.

This clone was detected a few times. The J gene is TRBJ1-5, the V gene TRBV28, with TRBD1 as a possible D gene (5 bases). The V and J ends lost 7 bases and 3 bases respectively, with 10 bases between them. The germline CDR1 and CDR2 sequences are MDHEN and SYDVKM. This CDR3 is 13 amino acids long. CDR3 DNA: TGTGCCAGCAATGGGGGGTTCAATCAGCCCCAGCATTTT. This translates into CASNGGFNQPQHF.

The chain links TRBV7-9 to TRBJ2-7; D perhaps matches TRBD2 (6 bases). The V gene's germline CDR1 is SEHNR and CDR2 FQNEAQ (reference sequence). Trimming stripped 3 bases from V and 2 bases from J, with 14 bases between. The CDR3 consists of 15 residues. In nucleotides, the CDR3 is TGTGCCAGCAGCTTCTATAGCGGCATAGCCTACGAGCAGTACTTC. This translates into CASSFYSGIAYEQYF.

This rearrangement joins TRBV30 to TRBJ1-6, with 9 bases aligning to TRBD1. This CDR3 spans 14 amino acids. The germline gives CDR1 GTSNPN, CDR2 SVGIG (reference sequence). J gave up 8 bases and V 0 bases, and 2 bases lay outside the gene matches. CDR3 protein: CAWSVRQGDSPLHF. The CDR3 DNA reads TGTGCCTGGAGTGTACGACAGGGGGATTCACCCCTCCACTTT.